The 27 T cell receptor beta chains below were found in one sample sequenced in a study of blood T cell repertoires in COVID-19. Method: immunoSEQ multiplex PCR; TCRdb's copy keeps in-frame clones and lacks some. The sample carries about 130,000 clones, roughly 80% recorded once. The source material was peripheral blood. The receptors derive from a woman aged 45 to 65 with acute or convalescent COVID-19.

The V and J genes are TRBV12-3 or TRBV12-4 and TRBJ2-7; possibly TRBD1 for D (6 bases). CDR3 length: 13 amino acids. V lost 5 bases to trimming and J lost 2 bases, with 10 bases between them. The CDR3: CASSAGVTYEQYF. The CDR3 DNA reads TGTGCCAGCAGTGCAGGGGTAACCTACGAGCAGTACTTC.

This clone was detected only once. The chain combines TRBV19 with TRBJ2-3; D may be TRBD2 (5 bases). Germline V gene lookup returns CDR1 LNHDA and CDR2 SQIVND (reference sequence). The ends were cut back, 5 bases at V and 0 bases at J, with 12 bases in the middle. This CDR3 spans 15 amino acids. DNA for the CDR3: TGTGCCAGTAGTCCGGACTTAGCAAGCACAGATACGCAGTATTTT. Residues: CASSPDLASTDTQYF.

This chain links TRBV29-1 with TRBJ1-4; TRBD1 might be the D (5 bases). CDR1 is SQVTM and CDR2 is ANQGSEA in the germline V gene. Trimming pared 0 bases from V and 9 bases from J, leaving 14 bases between. This CDR3 contains 14 residues. The CDR3 nucleotides read TGCAGCGTTGAAGACACAGGATTTGCGAAAAAACTGTTTTTT. Encoded protein: CSVEDTGFAKKLFF.

The chain's CDR3 is CASSPLQPPRDSSYNSPLHF. CDR3 nucleotide sequence: TGTGCCAGCTCACCATTGCAACCTCCCCGGGACAGCTCCTATAATTCACCCCTCCACTTT. The chain joins TRBV18 to TRBJ1-6; 7 nucleotides match TRBD1. This CDR3 is built from 20 residues. Germline CDR1 and CDR2: KGHSH and LQKENI. V lost 2 bases to trimming and J lost 0 bases; unmatched junction nucleotides: 13.

This clone has a count of ten or more. The rearrangement links TRBV3-1 (or the pseudogene TRBV3-2) to TRBJ2-2, with 7 positions matching TRBD1. Per the germline V gene, CDR1 is LGHDT and CDR2 is YNNKEL (reference sequence). The CDR3 sequence is 14 residues long. The V segment lost 4 bases and the J segment 3 bases; nucleotides outside the gene matches: 2. The CDR3 protein is CASSPGQDTGELFF. The CDR3 nucleotides are TGTGCCAGCAGCCCAGGACAGGACACCGGGGAGCTGTTTTTT.

The chain combines TRBV5-8 with TRBJ2-7; 11 bases are a match to TRBD2. There are 16 residues in the CDR3. With V trimmed by 0 bases and J by 0 bases, 2 bases remained unmatched. CDR1 and CDR2 from the germline V gene are SGHTS and YDEGEE. The CDR3 DNA is TGTGCCAGCAGCTTGGGTCTAGCGGGGGGCTCCTACGAGCAGTACTTC. Amino acids: CASSLGLAGGSYEQYF.

This rearrangement joins TRBV6-1 to TRBJ1-5; 8 bases agree with TRBD1. CDR3 length: 15 residues. The V gene's germline CDR1 is MNHNS and CDR2 SASEGT. Losses at the gene ends were 3 bases for V and 4 bases for J; bases not matched to a gene: 5. CDR3 sequence reads: CASSDWTGINQPQHF. CDR3 coding DNA: TGTGCCAGCAGTGATTGGACAGGGATTAATCAGCCCCAGCATTTT.

The V gene is TRBV5-1, the J gene TRBJ1-4, with 8 bases lining up with TRBD1. From germline, CDR1 is SGHRS and CDR2 YFSETQ. Germline trimming cut 4 bases from V and 8 bases from J; bases unmatched to any gene: 1. This CDR3 spans 12 amino acids. The CDR3 sequence is CASSRDREKLFF. The DNA of the CDR3 is TGCGCCAGCAGCCGGGACAGGGAAAAACTGTTTTTT.

V and J are TRBV21-1 and TRBJ2-7; the D segment call TRBD2 is taken from the table without a DNA check. TRBV21-1 is deemed a pseudogene. The CDR3 loop spans 17 amino acids. CDR3: CASSKGADSSSSYEQYF. The CDR3 bases are TGTGCCAGCAGCAAAGGCGCGGACTCCTCGAGCTCCTACGAGCAGTACTTC.

The J gene is TRBJ2-7, the V gene TRBV5-1; D is perhaps TRBD1 (5 bases). Trimming pared 3 bases from V and 2 bases from J, leaving 12 bases between. CDR3 size: 14 residues. The V gene's germline CDR1 is SGHRS and CDR2 YFSETQ. The CDR3 here is CASSSRQSTYEQYF. CDR3 DNA sequence: TGCGCCAGCAGCTCCCGACAGAGTACCTACGAGCAGTACTTC.

This rearrangement joins TRBV27 to TRBJ2-7, with 12 bases that match TRBD2. The ends lost 1 base at V and 2 bases at J; junction bases unmatched: 9. The CDR3 is 18 residues long. The germline V gene encodes CDR1 MNHEY and CDR2 SMNVEV (reference sequence). The CDR3 loop reads CASSLYASGGVGPYEQYF. DNA for the CDR3: TGTGCCAGCAGTTTATACGCTAGCGGGGGGGTAGGTCCCTACGAGCAGTACTTC.

The gene calls are TRBV7-9 and TRBJ2-3, with D possibly matching TRBD2 (7 bases). The CDR3 has 14 amino acids. V lost 5 bases and J lost 5, with 14 bases in between. The germline gives CDR1 SEHNR, CDR2 FQNEAQ (reference sequence). The CDR3 is CASSGGGEVDTQYF. The DNA for the CDR3 is TGTGCCAGCAGCGGCGGGGGCGAGGTAGATACGCAGTATTTT.

This clone was seen repeatedly, ten times or more. The chain is built from TRBV20-1 and TRBJ2-6, with D unresolved. Trimming removed 3 bases at V and 0 bases at J, with 6 bases between. The CDR3 is 14 amino acids. Germline CDR1 reads DFQATT; CDR2 reads SNEGSKA (reference sequence). CDR3 region: CSASQDSGANVLTF. The CDR3 bases are TGCAGTGCTAGTCAGGACTCTGGGGCCAACGTCCTGACTTTC.

This clone is deemed medium-sized. The CDR3 loop is CASSTSTGGNEQFF. CDR3 coding DNA: TGTGCCAGCAGTACCTCGACGGGAGGCAATGAGCAGTTCTTC. This chain links TRBV6-2 or TRBV6-3 with TRBJ2-1; 7 positions agree with TRBD2. Germline V CDR1 and CDR2: MNHEY, SVGEGT. The CDR3 has 14 amino acids. The trim removed 5 bases at V and 6 bases at J, leaving 7 bases unmatched.

CDR3 loop: CASSSLGGLDTQYF. The CDR3 nucleotides are TGCGCCAGCAGCTCACTAGGAGGGTTGGATACGCAGTATTTT. This sequence joins TRBV5-1 and TRBJ2-3, with D possibly matching TRBD2 (6 bases). Trimming cost V 3 bases and J 6 bases, with 14 bases left between them. The CDR3 contains 14 residues. Germline V gene data show CDR1 as SGHRS and CDR2 as YFSETQ.

The chain employs TRBV5-5 and TRBJ2-6; weak D call: TRBD2 (6 bases). V was trimmed by 3 bases and J by 2 bases, leaving 18 bases between them. The CDR3 length is 18 residues. Germline-derived CDR1 and CDR2 are SGHKS and YYEKEE (reference sequence). CDR3 bases: TGTGCCAGCAGCTCCATCGGAGGGAGTGGAGCTGGGGCCAACGTCCTGACTTTC. It encodes CASSSIGGSGAGANVLTF.

The chain uses TRBV29-1 and TRBJ2-1; 9 bases line up with TRBD2. Germline V gene sequence: CDR1 SQVTM, CDR2 ANQGSEA. CDR3 length: 13 residues. The trim removed 3 bases at V and 8 bases at J, leaving 5 bases unmatched. The CDR3 is CSVERGGRDEQFF. CDR3 in DNA: TGCAGCGTTGAGCGGGGGGGGAGGGATGAGCAGTTCTTC.

The chain employs TRBV4-1 and TRBJ1-2, with a possible D match to TRBD1 (6 bases). The CDR3 length is 14 residues. The germline CDR1 and CDR2 sequences are MGHRA and YSYEKL. The V and J ends lost 1 base and 5 bases respectively, with 11 bases between them. The CDR3 sequence: CASSQGAGAYGYTF. In nucleotides, the CDR3 is TGCGCCAGCAGCCAAGGGGCGGGGGCGTATGGCTACACCTTC.

J is TRBJ2-3 and V is TRBV6-5, with D unclear. Trimming took 1 base from V and 0 from J, leaving 8 bases between them. Germline V gene sequence: CDR1 MNHEY, CDR2 SVGAGI. The CDR3 is 15 residues long. The CDR3 DNA sequence: TGTGCCAGCAGTTACTTCGGTATTAGCACAGATACGCAGTATTTT. Translated, it gives CASSYFGISTDTQYF.

A remark on this clone: The junction shows a germline mismatch at one end, possibly a read error. The rearrangement uses TRBV18 and TRBJ2-7; 10 bases line up with TRBD2. Germline CDR1 reads KGHSH; CDR2 reads LQKENI. The CDR3 has 17 amino acids. In DNA form, the CDR3 reads TGTGCCAGCTCCCCACGGCAAATTAGCGGGGGGATGAACGAGCAGTACTTC. Translating it yields CASSPRQISGGMNEQYF.

The V and J genes are TRBV5-6 and TRBJ2-7, with a possible D match to TRBD1 (5 bases). Deletions cut 1 base from V and 2 bases from J, with 16 bases between. Germline assignment: CDR1 SGHDT and CDR2 YYEEEE. This CDR3 region has 16 residues. The CDR3 spells CASSLKSAGIPYEQYF. The DNA for the CDR3 is TGTGCCAGCAGCTTGAAGTCGGCAGGGATTCCCTACGAGCAGTACTTC.

This chain joins TRBV7-9 and TRBJ1-2; 7 nucleotides match TRBD1. CDR1 is SEHNR, CDR2 FQNEAQ, per germline (reference sequence). With 5 bases clipped from V and 7 bases from J, the junction kept 13 bases outside the gene matches. This CDR3 is 15 amino acids long. DNA of the CDR3: TGTGCCAGCAGCCCAGGCGACAGGGCTCTTTTTGGCTACACCTTC. Translating it yields CASSPGDRALFGYTF.

The chain uses TRBV24-1 and TRBJ1-5; the match to TRBD1 covers 11 bases. V dropped 3 bases and J dropped 4; count of bases not matched to a gene: 4. Per the germline V gene, CDR1 is KGHDR and CDR2 is SFDVKD. The CDR3 has 16 amino acids. The CDR3 loop is CATSDVGQGGNQPQHF. The CDR3 bases are TGTGCCACCAGTGATGTGGGACAGGGGGGTAATCAGCCCCAGCATTTT.

This clone was observed once. The genes are TRBV29-1 and TRBJ2-7; the D gene is possibly TRBD1 (5 bases). V gave up 5 bases and J gave up 2 bases, with 10 bases separating them. The CDR3 covers 12 residues. Germline V gene sequence: CDR1 SQVTM, CDR2 ANQGSEA. CDR3 protein: CSVQMTAYEQYF. The CDR3 bases are TGCAGCGTTCAAATGACAGCCTACGAGCAGTACTTC.

J is TRBJ1-5 and V is TRBV29-1; TRBD1 might be the D (6 bases). The CDR3 runs 13 residues. V gave up 6 bases and J gave up 3 bases, with 12 bases separating them. CDR1 is SQVTM, CDR2 ANQGSEA, per germline. The CDR3 DNA is TGCAGCGTCCGCAGGGGACCCAATCAGCCCCAGCATTTT. Translation: CSVRRGPNQPQHF.

This clone has more than one count but fewer than ten. Other DNA sequences within the sample encode an identical CDR3. V is TRBV6-5 and J is TRBJ1-2; D perhaps matches TRBD1 (5 bases). The CDR3 consists of 13 residues. V lost 2 bases to trimming and J lost 6 bases, with 10 bases between them. Germline V gene lookup returns CDR1 MNHEY and CDR2 SVGAGI. CDR3 sequence (DNA): TGTGCCAGCAGTTACGGGCCAGGGAATGGCTACACCTTC. Translating it yields CASSYGPGNGYTF.

The V call is TRBV21-1, the J call TRBJ2-1; the table's D call, TRBD1, was not checked against the DNA. TRBV21-1 is a recognized pseudogene. This CDR3 contains 14 residues. CDR3 amino acids: CASSGPFAYNEQFF. The CDR3 nucleotides are TGTGCCAGCAGCGGCCCGTTCGCCTACAATGAGCAGTTCTTC.